A selection of T cell receptor beta chains follows, all from one sample in a study of cytomegalovirus exposure and HLA in healthy donors. The method was immunoSEQ multiplex PCR; TCRdb's version includes in-frame clones alone and lacks a portion of them. The sample yields roughly 140,000 clones, 79% seen once. Material for sequencing was PBMCs. Receptors were obtained from a man between 50 and 59 years old in good health and CMV-seropositive. Both conserved end residues are trimmed from each CDR3.

V	J	length	CDR3
TRBV5-1	TRBJ2-2	16	ASSPYGLAGVGTGELF
TRBV5-6	TRBJ2-7	10	ASRGSGYEQY
TRBV30	TRBJ2-2	12	AWKGGDDTGELF
TRBV19	TRBJ2-7	9	ASSHRGEQY
TRBV11-2	TRBJ2-3	18	ASNLDTSGRVASVTDTQY
TRBV5-4	TRBJ2-7	10	ASNNRGGEQY
TRBV14	TRBJ2-7	14	ASSLAGAKRSYEQY
TRBV19	TRBJ1-2	13	ASSMGQVDWSGYT
TRBV10-3	TRBJ1-5	15	AISESKDRPRGQPQH
TRBV9	TRBJ2-2	11	ASSVYSTGELF
TRBV11-2	TRBJ1-3	15	ASSFWAAPTAGNTIY
TRBV18	TRBJ1-2	13	ASSPFGGGDYGYT
TRBV27	TRBJ2-1	11	ASSFSSYNEQF
TRBV10-3	TRBJ2-1	11	AIRPNEGTEQF
TRBV9	TRBJ2-7	12	ASSVGTGWYEQY
TRBV27	TRBJ2-5	11	ASSYGGPTMQY
TRBV15	TRBJ2-3	12	ATSSGILTDTQY
TRBV10-3	TRBJ2-1	10	ATRDSYNEQF
TRBV10-3	TRBJ2-3	12	AIRTSGRPDTQY
TRBV6-6	TRBJ2-1	11	ASSHPRGNEQF
TRBV10-3	TRBJ1-2	11	AISESPIYGYT
TRBV6-5	TRBJ2-1	11	ASREGSYNEQF
TRBV28	TRBJ2-3	13	ASSLWARRTDTQY
TRBV6-5	TRBJ1-2	10	AARDRVIGYT
TRBV9	TRBJ1-3	13	ASSPGQVDGNTIY
TRBV2	TRBJ2-1	12	ASVELAGYNEQF
TRBV13	TRBJ2-1	11	ASSPTGINEQF